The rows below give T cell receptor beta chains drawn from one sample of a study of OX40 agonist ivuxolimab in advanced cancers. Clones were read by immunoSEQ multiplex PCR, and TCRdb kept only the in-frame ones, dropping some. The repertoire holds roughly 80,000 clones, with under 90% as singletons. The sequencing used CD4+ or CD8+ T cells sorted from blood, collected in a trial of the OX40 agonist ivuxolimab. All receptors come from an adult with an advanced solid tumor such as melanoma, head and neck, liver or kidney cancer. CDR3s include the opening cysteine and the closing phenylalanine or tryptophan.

CDR3: CASSSDTGWEAFF
J: TRBJ1-1
V: TRBV5-6

CDR3: CASGPRENTGELFF
J: TRBJ2-2
V: TRBV5-1

CDR3: CASSVEGGLDTQYF
J: TRBJ2-3
V: TRBV9

CDR3: CASSQSLYEQYF
J: TRBJ2-7
V: TRBV14

CDR3: CASSYRGLTNNEQFF
J: TRBJ2-1
V: TRBV6-9

CDR3: CSVYGGSNTEAFF
J: TRBJ1-1
V: TRBV29-1

CDR3: CASSLQRSSYNEQFF
J: TRBJ2-1
V: TRBV27

CDR3: CSVRQGANTGELFF
J: TRBJ2-2
V: TRBV29-1

CDR3: CAISLQGANYGYTF
J: TRBJ1-2
V: TRBV10-3

CDR3: CASSYSGDQPQHF
J: TRBJ1-5
V: TRBV6-5

CDR3: CASSIQGATGELFF
J: TRBJ2-2
V: TRBV19

CDR3: CASSLAGISDTQYF
J: TRBJ2-3
V: TRBV28

CDR3: CASSPRQGSYNSPLHF
J: TRBJ1-6
V: TRBV4-2

CDR3: CASSSSGTSGQETQYF
J: TRBJ2-5
V: TRBV11-2

CDR3: CASSQSAWGKSGANVLTF
J: TRBJ2-6
V: TRBV4-1

CDR3: CASSEKAGYTF
J: TRBJ1-2
V: TRBV28

CDR3: CASNGLADTQYF
J: TRBJ2-3
V: TRBV19

CDR3: CASSSTSTASYEQYF
J: TRBJ2-7
V: TRBV5-1

CDR3: CASSQTGLRTEAFF
J: TRBJ1-1
V: TRBV25-1

CDR3: CASSLEGDRNQPQHF
J: TRBJ1-5
V: TRBV5-1

CDR3: CASSLRDIVLEQYF
J: TRBJ2-7
V: TRBV5-8

CDR3: CASSVEGGSANVLTF
J: TRBJ2-6
V: TRBV7-3